This T cell receptor (beta chain) was observed in a study of cytomegalovirus exposure and HLA in healthy donors. The CDR3 is made up of 17 amino acids. Trimming removed 3 bases from V and 7 bases from J; junction bases left unmatched: 12. CDR1 and CDR2 from the germline V gene are LNHDA and SQIVND (reference sequence). The PCR ran on 60 Vbeta and 13 Jbeta primers. The assay was immunoSEQ multiplex PCR, and TCRdb's table has in-frame clones only and misses some. The repertoire has around 100,000 clones, around 80% of them found once; the top ten carry roughly 1.7%. The receptor was derived from a woman in her thirties or forties in good health and CMV-seronegative. Sequencing used PBMCs. J is TRBJ1-4 and V is TRBV19; 9 bases agree with TRBD1. CDR3 sequence reads: CASSIGDRVNVLEKLFF. The CDR3 bases are TGTGCCAGTAGTATTGGGGACAGGGTTAACGTTCTTGAAAAACTGTTTTTT.